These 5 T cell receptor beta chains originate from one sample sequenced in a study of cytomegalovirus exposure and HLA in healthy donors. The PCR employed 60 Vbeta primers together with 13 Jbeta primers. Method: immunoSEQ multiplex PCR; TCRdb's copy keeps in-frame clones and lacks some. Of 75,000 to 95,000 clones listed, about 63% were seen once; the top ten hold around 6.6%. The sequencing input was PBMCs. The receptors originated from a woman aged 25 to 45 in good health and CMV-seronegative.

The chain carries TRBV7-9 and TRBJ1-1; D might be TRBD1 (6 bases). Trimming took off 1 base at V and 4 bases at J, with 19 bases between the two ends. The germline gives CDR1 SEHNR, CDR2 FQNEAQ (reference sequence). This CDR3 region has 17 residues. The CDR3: CASSLVTGTIYGTEAFF. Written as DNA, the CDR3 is TGTGCCAGCAGCTTAGTTACAGGGACCATCTACGGCACTGAAGCTTTCTTT.

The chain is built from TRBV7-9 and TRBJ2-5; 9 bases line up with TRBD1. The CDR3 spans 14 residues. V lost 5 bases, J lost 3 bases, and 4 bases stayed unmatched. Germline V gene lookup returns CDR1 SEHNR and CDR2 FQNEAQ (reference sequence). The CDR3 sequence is CASSHDRGEETQYF. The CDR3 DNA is TGTGCCAGCAGCCATGACAGGGGGGAAGAGACCCAGTACTTC. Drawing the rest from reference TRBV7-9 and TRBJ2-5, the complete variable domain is DTGVSQNPRHKITKRGQNVTFRCDPISEHNRLYWYRQTLGQGPEFLTYFQNEAQLEKSRLLSDRFSAERPKGSFSTLEIQRTEQGDSAMYLCASSHDRGEETQYFGPGTRLLVL.

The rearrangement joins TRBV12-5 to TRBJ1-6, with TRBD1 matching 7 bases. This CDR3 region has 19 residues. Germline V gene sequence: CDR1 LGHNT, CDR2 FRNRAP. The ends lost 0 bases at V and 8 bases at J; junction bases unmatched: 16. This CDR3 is CASGLVIGGSPGLDSPLHF. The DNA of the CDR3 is TGTGCTAGTGGTTTGGTTATAGGGGGCTCGCCGGGGTTGGATTCACCCCTCCACTTT.

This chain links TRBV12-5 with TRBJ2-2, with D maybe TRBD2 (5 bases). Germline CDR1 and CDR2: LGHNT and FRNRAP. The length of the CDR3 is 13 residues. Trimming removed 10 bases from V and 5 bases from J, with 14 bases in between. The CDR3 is CATPDPGTGELFF. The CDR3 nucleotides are TGTGCTACCCCGGACCCGGGGACCGGGGAGCTGTTTTTT.

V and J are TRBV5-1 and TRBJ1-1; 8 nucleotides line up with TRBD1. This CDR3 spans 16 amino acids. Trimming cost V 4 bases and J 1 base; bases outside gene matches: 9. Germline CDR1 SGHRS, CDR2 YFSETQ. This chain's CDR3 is CASSPGQGVGNTEAFF. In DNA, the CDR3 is TGCGCCAGCAGCCCTGGACAGGGCGTTGGGAACACTGAAGCTTTCTTT.